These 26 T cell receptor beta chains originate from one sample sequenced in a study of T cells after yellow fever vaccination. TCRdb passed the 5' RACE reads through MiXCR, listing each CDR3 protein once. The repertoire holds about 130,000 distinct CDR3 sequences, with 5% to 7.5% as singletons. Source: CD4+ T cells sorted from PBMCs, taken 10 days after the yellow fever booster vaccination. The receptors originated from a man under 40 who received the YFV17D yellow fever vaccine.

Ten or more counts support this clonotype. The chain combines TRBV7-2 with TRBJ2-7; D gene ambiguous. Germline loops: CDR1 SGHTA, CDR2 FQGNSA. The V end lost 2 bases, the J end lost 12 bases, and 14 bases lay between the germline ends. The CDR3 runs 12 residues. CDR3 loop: CASSLYPTDRYF. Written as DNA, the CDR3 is TGTGCCAGCAGCTTATATCCGACTGATAGGTACTTC.

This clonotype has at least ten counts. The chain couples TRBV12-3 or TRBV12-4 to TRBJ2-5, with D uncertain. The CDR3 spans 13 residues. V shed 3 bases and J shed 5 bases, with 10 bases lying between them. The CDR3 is CASSLGSTETQYF. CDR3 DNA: TGTGCCAGCAGTTTGGGCTCGACCGAGACCCAGTACTTC.

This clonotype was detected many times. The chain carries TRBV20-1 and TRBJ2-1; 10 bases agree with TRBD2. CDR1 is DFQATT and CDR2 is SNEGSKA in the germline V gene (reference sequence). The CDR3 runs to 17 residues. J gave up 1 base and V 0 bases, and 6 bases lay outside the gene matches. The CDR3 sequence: CSARDPAGLASYNEQFF. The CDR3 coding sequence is TGCAGTGCTAGAGACCCCGCGGGACTAGCGTCCTACAATGAGCAGTTCTTC.

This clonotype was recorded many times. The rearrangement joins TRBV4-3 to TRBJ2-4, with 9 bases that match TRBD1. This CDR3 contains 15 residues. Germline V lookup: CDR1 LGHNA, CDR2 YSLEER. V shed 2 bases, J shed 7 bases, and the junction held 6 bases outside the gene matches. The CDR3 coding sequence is TGCGCCAGCAGCCAACCCGGGACAGGGAAGAACATTCAGTACTTC. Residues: CASSQPGTGKNIQYF.

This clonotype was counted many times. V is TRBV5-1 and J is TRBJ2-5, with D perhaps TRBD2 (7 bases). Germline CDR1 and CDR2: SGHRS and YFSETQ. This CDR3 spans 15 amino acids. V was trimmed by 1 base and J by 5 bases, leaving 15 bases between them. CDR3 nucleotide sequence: TGCGCCAGCAGCTTGATGTCGGGGGGCCTGGAGACCCAGTACTTC. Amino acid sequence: CASSLMSGGLETQYF.

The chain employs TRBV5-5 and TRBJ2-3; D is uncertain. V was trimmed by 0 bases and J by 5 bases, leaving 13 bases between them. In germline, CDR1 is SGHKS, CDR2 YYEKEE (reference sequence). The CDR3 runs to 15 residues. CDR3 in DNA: TGTGCCAGCAGCTTGGGGGTGGGGTTAGAAGATACGCAGTATTTT. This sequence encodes CASSLGVGLEDTQYF.

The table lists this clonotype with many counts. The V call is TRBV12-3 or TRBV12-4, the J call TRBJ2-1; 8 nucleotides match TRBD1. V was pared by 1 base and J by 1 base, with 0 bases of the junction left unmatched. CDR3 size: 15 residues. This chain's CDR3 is CASSLGDRSYNEQFF. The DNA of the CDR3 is TGTGCCAGCAGTTTAGGGGACAGGTCCTACAATGAGCAGTTCTTC.

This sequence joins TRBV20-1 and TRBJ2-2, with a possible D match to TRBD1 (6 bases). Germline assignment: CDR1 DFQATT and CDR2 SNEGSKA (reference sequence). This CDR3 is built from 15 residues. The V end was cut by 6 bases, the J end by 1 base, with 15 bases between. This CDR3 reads CSAIAVDRNTGELFF. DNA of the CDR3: TGCAGTGCCATAGCAGTGGACAGGAACACCGGGGAGCTGTTTTTT.

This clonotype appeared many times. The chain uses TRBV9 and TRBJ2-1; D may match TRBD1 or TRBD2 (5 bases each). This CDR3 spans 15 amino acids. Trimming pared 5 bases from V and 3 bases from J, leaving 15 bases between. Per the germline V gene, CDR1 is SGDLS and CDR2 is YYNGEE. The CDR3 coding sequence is TGTGCCAGCAGTAGATCCGGGACCTACTACAATGAGCAGTTCTTC. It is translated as CASSRSGTYYNEQFF.

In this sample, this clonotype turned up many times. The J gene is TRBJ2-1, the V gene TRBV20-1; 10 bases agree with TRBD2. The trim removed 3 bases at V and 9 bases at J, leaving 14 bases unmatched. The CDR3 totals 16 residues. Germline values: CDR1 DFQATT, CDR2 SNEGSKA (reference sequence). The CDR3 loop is CSARIPLPSGSGEQFF. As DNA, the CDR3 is TGCAGTGCTAGGATCCCCCTACCTAGCGGGAGTGGTGAGCAGTTCTTC.

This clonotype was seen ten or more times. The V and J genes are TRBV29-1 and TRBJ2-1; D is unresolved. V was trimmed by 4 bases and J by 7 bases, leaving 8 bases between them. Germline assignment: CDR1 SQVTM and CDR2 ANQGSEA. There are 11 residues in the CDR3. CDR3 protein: CSVVVLNEQFF. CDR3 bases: TGCAGCGTTGTTGTATTGAATGAGCAGTTCTTC.

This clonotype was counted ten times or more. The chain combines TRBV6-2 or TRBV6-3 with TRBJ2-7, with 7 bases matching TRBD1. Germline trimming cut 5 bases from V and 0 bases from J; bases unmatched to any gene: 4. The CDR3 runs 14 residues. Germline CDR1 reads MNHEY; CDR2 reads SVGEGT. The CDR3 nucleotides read TGTGCCAGCAGTAAGGACAGGAGCTCCTACGAGCAGTACTTC. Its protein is CASSKDRSSYEQYF.

DNA of the CDR3: TGTGCCAGCAGCTTAAGCCAAGGGACTAGCGGCTACAATGAGCAGTTCTTC. It translates to CASSLSQGTSGYNEQFF. The chain is built from TRBV7-3 and TRBJ2-1, with TRBD2 matching over 11 bases. The ends lost 1 base at V and 3 bases at J; junction bases unmatched: 5. CDR1 and CDR2 (germline): SGHTA, FQGTGA. This CDR3 contains 17 residues.

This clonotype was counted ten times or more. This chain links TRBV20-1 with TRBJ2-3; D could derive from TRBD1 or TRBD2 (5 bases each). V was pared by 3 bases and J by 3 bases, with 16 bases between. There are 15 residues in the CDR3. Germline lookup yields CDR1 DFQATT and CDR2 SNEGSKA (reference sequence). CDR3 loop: CSASRKLGVTDTQYF. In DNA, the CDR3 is TGCAGTGCTAGTAGAAAGCTGGGGGTAACAGATACGCAGTATTTT.

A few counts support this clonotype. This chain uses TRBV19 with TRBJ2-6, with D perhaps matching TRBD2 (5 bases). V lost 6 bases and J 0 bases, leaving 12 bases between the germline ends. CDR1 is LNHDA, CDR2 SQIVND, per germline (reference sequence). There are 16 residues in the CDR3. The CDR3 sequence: CASRGRVNSGANVLTF. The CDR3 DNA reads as TGTGCCAGTAGAGGGAGAGTGAACTCTGGGGCCAACGTCCTGACTTTC.

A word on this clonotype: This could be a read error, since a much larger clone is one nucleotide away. DNA for the CDR3: TGCGCCAGCAGCCAAGACGGGCTTTCACATGGGCAGTTCTTC. Translated, it gives CASSQDGLSHGQFF. This chain links TRBV4-3 with TRBJ2-1; D call uncertain. Germline V gene data show CDR1 as LGHNA and CDR2 as YSLEER. This CDR3 comprises 14 residues. Between the trimmed V and J ends, which lost 0 bases and 12 bases, there was a span of 15 bases.

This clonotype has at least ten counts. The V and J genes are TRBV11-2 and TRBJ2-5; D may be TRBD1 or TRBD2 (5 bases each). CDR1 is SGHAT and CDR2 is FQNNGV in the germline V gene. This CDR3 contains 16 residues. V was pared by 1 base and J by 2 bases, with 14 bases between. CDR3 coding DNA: TGTGCCAGCAGCTTAGCACGGGACCTCCGTCAAGAGACCCAGTACTTC. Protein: CASSLARDLRQETQYF. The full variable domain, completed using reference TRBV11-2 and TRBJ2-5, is EAGVAQSPRYKIIEKRQSVAFWCNPISGHATLYWYQQILGQGPKLLIQFQNNGVVDDSQLPKDRFSAERLKGVDSTLKIQPAKLEDSAVYLCASSLARDLRQETQYFGPGTRLLVL.

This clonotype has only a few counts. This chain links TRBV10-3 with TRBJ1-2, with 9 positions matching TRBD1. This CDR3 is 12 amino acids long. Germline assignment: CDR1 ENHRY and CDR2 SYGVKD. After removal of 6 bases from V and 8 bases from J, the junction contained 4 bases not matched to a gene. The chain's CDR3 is CAIRRTGEGYTF. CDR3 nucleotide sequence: TGTGCCATCAGGAGGACAGGGGAAGGCTACACCTTC.

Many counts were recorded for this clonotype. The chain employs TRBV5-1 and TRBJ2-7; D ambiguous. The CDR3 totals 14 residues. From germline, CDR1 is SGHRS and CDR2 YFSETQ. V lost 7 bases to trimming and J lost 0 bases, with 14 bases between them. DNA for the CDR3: TGCGCCAGCCGCCTACCGGGTAGCTCCTACGAGCAGTACTTC. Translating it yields CASRLPGSSYEQYF.

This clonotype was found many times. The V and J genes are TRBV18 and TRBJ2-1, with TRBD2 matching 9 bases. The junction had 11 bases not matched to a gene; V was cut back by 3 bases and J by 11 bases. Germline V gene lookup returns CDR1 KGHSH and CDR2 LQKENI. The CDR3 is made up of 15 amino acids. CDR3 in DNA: TGTGCCAGCTCACCTCCGGGACTAGCACATAGTAAGCAGTTCTTC. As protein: CASSPPGLAHSKQFF.

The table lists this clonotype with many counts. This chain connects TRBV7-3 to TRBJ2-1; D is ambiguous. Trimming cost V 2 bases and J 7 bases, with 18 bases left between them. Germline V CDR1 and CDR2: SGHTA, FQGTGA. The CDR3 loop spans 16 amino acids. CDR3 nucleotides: TGTGCCAGCAGCTTAGTGTCCAGAAATGGAAAGAATGAGCAGTTCTTC. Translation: CASSLVSRNGKNEQFF.

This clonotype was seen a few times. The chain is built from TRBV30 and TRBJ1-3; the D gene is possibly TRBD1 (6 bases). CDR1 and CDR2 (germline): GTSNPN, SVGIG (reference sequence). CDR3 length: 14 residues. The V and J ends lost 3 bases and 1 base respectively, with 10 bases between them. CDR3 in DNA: TGTGCCTGGAGGGGACATACTTCTGGAAACACCATATATTTT. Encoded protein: CAWRGHTSGNTIYF. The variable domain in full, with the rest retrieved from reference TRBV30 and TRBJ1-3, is SQTIHQWPATLVQPVGSPLSLECTVEGTSNPNLYWYRQAAGRGLQLLFYSVGIGQISSEVPQNLSASRPQDRQFILSSKKLLLSDSGFYLCAWRGHTSGNTIYFGEGSWLTVV.

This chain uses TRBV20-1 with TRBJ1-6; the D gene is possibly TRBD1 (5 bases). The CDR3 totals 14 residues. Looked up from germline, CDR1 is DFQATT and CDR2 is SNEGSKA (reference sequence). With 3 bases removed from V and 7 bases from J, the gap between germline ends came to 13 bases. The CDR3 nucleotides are TGCAGTGCTAGGCCCGGGACGTCAAATTCACCCCTCCACTTT. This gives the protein CSARPGTSNSPLHF.

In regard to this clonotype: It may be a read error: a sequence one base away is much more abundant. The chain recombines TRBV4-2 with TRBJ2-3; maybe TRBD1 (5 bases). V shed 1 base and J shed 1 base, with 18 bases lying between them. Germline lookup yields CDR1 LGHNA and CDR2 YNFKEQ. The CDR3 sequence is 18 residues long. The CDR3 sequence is CASSQGSHRSWGTDTQYF. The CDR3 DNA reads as TGTGCCAGCAGCCAAGGCTCCCACAGGAGTTGGGGCACAGATACGCAGTATTTT.

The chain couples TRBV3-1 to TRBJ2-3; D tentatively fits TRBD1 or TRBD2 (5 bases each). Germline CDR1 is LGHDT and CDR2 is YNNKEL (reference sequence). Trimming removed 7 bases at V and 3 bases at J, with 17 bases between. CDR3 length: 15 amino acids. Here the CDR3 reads CASTNRGLSTDTQYF. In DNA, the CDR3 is TGTGCCAGCACCAACCGGGGCCTTTCGACAGATACGCAGTATTTT.

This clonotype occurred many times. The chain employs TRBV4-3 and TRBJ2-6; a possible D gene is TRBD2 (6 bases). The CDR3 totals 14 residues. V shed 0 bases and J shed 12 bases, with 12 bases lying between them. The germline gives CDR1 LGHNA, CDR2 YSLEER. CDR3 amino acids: CASSQDRRVSVLTF. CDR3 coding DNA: TGCGCCAGCAGCCAAGATAGGAGGGTGAGCGTCCTGACTTTC.